The entry below gives a single TCR beta chain sequence along with its context. Its specificity is not known. Generated by immunoSEQ multiplex PCR, the TCRdb table keeps only in-frame clones and is missing some. The repertoire holds several thousand clones, with approximately 80% as singletons. These data are taken from a study of immune cell composition in non-small cell lung cancer. Study context: Tumours were mainly lung adenocarcinoma or squamous cell carcinoma. Study-wide results and caveats: Squamous carcinomas (approximately 80%) more often had tumour-associated clones >0.5% than adenocarcinomas (roughly 33%).

V gave up 1 base and J gave up 3 bases, with 16 bases separating them. Germline lookup yields CDR1 SGHVS and CDR2 FQNEAQ. There are 16 residues in the CDR3. Genomic DNA came from frozen unsorted single-cell suspensions. This chain joins TRBV7-8 and TRBJ2-7; tentative D call: TRBD1 (6 bases). Sequencing was done on a sample of lung tumor tissue. The TCR was taken from a human donor with non-small cell lung cancer. The chain's CDR3 is CASSLVTGRGDYEQYF. The CDR3, as DNA: TGTGCCAGCAGCTTAGTTACAGGGAGAGGGGACTACGAGCAGTACTTC.